This T cell receptor beta chain was sequenced for a study of blood T cell repertoires in COVID-19. The overall study: PBMCs, B-cell-depleted T cells, or T cells provided the cDNA or gDNA that made up the material.

The assay was immunoSEQ multiplex PCR, and TCRdb's table has in-frame clones only and misses some. The sample has more than 400,000 clones, approximately 85% seen once; the top ten hold 3% to 3.5%. CDR1 SGHVT and CDR2 SQSDAQ come from the germline V gene. V was pared by 2 bases and J by 6 bases, with 8 bases between. This CDR3 has 12 amino acids. V and J are TRBV7-4 and TRBJ2-7, with D hard to call. The TCR sequence derives from a human donor in a cohort sampled during active COVID-19. Specimen: peripheral blood. CDR3 in DNA: TGTGCCAGCAGCTTACGACTTTCCGAGCAGTACTTC. Amino acid sequence: CASSLRLSEQYF.